This T cell receptor (beta chain) was documented in a study of T-cell reconstitution after alpha-beta-depleted transplantation in children. Library preparation (for TCRbeta) was performed with unique molecular identifiers. TCRdb redid the calling of the PCR reads with MiXCR, one entry per CDR3 protein. The sample comprises some 290,000 distinct CDR3 sequences, 20% to 30% of which are singletons, and roughly 9.8% rests with the top ten. The CDR3 is made up of 15 amino acids. The V and J ends lost 4 bases and 3 bases, in that order; junction bases with no gene match: 12. Germline CDR1 reads SQVTM; CDR2 reads ANQGSEA.

Here the sequenced sample was PBMCs, mostly from graft donor cells, taken 180 days after TCRalphabeta/CD19-depleted stem cell transplant. The chain carries TRBV29-1 and TRBJ2-7; 7 nucleotides align to TRBD2. The TCR sequence derives from a male patient under 18 who had a stem cell transplant for acute lymphoblastic leukemia, so the T cells may come from the graft donor. The CDR3 nucleotides read TGCAGCGTTGCTATAGGGCTAGCGGATCACTACGAGCAGTACTTC. Encoded protein: CSVAIGLADHYEQYF.